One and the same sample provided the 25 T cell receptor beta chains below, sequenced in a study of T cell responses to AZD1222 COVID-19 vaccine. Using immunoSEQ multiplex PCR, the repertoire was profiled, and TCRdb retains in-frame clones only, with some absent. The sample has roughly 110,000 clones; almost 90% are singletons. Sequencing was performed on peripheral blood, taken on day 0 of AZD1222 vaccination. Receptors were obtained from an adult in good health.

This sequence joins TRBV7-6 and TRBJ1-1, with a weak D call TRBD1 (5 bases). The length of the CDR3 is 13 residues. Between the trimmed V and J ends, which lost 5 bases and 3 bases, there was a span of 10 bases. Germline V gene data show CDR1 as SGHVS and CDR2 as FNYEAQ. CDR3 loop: CASSHGRDTEAFF. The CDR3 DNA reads TGTGCCAGCAGCCACGGCAGGGACACTGAAGCTTTCTTT.

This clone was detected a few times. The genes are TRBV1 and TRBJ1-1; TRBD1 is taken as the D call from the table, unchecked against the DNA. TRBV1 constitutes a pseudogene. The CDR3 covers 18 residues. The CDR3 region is CTSSHPQQPQRMNTEAFF. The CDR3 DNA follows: TGCACCAGCAGCCACCCCCAACAGCCACAAAGAATGAACACTGAAGCTTTCTTT.

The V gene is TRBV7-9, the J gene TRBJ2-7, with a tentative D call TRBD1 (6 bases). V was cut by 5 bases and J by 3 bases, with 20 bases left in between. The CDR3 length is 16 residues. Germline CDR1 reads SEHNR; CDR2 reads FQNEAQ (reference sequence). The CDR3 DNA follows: TGTGCCAGCAGCCGACCCGGGTTGACAGGAAACTACGAGCAGTACTTC. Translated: CASSRPGLTGNYEQYF.

DNA for the CDR3: TGTGCCAGCAGTATACATCAGGGTAAACGTGGGAGCTCCTACGAGCAGTACTTC. It encodes CASSIHQGKRGSSYEQYF. The chain employs TRBV28 and TRBJ2-7; the D gene could be TRBD1 or TRBD2 (5 bases each). The V gene's germline CDR1 is MDHEN and CDR2 SYDVKM. The CDR3 is made up of 18 amino acids. V was pared by 5 bases and J by 0 bases, with 23 bases between. Supplemented by reference TRBV28 and TRBJ2-7, the full variable domain reads DVKVTQSSRYLVKRTGEKVFLECVQDMDHENMFWYRQDPGLGLRLIYFSYDVKMKEKGDIPEGYSVSREKKERFSLILESASTNQTSMYLCASSIHQGKRGSSYEQYFGPGTRLTVT.

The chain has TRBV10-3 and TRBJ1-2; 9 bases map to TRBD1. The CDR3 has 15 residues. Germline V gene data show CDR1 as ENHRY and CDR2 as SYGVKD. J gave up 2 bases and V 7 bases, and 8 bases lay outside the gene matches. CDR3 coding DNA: TGTGCCATCACCGAGGGGGGGACAGGGAACTATGGCTACACCTTC. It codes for CAITEGGTGNYGYTF.

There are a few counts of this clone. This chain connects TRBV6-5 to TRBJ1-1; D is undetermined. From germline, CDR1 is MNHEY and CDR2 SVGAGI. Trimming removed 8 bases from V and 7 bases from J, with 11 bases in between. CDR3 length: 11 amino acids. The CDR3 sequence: CASEGEGEAFF. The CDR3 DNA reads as TGTGCCAGCGAGGGTGAAGGTGAAGCTTTCTTT.

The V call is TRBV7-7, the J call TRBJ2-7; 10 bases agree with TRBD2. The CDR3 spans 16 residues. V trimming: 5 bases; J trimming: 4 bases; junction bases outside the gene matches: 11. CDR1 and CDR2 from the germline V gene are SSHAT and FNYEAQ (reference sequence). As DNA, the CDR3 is TGTGCCAGCAGCCCCCTGTCTAGCGGGAGAGGTTACGAGCAGTACTTC. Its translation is CASSPLSSGRGYEQYF.

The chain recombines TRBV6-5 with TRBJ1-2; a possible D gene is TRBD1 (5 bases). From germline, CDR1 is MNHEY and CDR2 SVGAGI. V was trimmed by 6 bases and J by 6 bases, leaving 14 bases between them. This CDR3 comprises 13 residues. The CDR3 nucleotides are TGTGCCAGCAGCCCGGGGGTCAATGATGGCTACACCTTC. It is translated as CASSPGVNDGYTF.

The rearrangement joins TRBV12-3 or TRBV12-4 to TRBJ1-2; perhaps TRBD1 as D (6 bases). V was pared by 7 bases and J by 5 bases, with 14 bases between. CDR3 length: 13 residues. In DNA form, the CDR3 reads TGTGCCAGCACTAAGGGGGTTCGTTATGGCTACACCTTC. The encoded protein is CASTKGVRYGYTF.

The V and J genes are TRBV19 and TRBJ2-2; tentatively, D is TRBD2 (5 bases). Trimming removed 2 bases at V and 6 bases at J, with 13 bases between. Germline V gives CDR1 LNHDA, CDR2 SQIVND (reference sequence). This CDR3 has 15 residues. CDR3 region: CASSILRTGPGELFF. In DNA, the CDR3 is TGTGCCAGTAGTATACTGCGGACTGGTCCCGGGGAGCTGTTTTTT.

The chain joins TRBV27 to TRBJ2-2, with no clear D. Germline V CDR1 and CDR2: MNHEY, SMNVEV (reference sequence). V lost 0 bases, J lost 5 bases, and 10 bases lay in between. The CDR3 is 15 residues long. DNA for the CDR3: TGTGCCAGCAGTTTATCTATGGACGGGACCGGGGAGCTGTTTTTT. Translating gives CASSLSMDGTGELFF.

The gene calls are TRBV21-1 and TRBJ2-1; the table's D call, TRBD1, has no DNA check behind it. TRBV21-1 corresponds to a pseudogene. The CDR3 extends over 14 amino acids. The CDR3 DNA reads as TGTGCCAGCCTCGGCGGCAGGGGCTACAATGAGCAGTTCTTC. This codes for CASLGGRGYNEQFF.

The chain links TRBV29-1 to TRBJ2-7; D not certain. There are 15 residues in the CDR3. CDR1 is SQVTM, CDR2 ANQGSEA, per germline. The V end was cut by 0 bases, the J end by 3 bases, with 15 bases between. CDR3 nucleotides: TGCAGCGTTGAAGATCGGCAGGCGTCCCACTACGAGCAGTACTTC. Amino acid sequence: CSVEDRQASHYEQYF.

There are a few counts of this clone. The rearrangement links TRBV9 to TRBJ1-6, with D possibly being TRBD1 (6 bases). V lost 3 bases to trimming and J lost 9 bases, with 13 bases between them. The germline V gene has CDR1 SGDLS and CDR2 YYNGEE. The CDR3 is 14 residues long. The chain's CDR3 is CASSEQGAASPLHF. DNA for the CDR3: TGTGCCAGCAGCGAACAGGGAGCGGCTTCACCCCTCCACTTT. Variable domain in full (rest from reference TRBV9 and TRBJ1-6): DSGVTQTPKHLITATGQRVTLRCSPRSGDLSVYWYQQSLDQGLQFLIQYYNGEERAKGNILERFSAQQFPDLHSELNLSSLELGDSALYFCASSEQGAASPLHFGNGTRLTVT.

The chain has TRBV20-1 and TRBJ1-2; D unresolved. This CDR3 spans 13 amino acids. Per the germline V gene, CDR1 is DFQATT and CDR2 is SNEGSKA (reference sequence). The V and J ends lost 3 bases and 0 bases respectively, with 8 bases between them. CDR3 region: CSASSGTNYGYTF. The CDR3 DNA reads TGCAGTGCTAGTAGCGGTACTAACTATGGCTACACCTTC.

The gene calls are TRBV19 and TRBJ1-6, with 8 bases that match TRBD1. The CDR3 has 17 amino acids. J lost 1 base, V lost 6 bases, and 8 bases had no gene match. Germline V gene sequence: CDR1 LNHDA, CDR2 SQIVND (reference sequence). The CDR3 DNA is TGTGCCAGTAGCCTTGGACAGGGCACATCCTATAATTCACCCCTCCACTTT. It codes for CASSLGQGTSYNSPLHF.

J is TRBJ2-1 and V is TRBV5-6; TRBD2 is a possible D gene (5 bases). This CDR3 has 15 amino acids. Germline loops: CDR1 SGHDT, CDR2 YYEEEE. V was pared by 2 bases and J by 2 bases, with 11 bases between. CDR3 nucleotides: TGTGCCAGCAGCTTTGGAGCGGCGGCCTACAATGAGCAGTTCTTC. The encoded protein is CASSFGAAAYNEQFF.

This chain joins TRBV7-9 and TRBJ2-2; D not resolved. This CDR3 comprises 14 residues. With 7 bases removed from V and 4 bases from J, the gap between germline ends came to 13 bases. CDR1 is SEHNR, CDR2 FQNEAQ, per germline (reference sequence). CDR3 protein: CASKVGPTTGELFF. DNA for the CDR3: TGTGCCAGCAAGGTCGGGCCAACCACCGGGGAGCTGTTTTTT.

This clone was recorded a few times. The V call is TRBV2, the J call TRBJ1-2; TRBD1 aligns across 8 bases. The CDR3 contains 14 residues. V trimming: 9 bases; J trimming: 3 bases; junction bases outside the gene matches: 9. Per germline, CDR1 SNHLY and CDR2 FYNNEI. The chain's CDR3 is CASGRTGSDYGYTF. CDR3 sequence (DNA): TGTGCCAGTGGAAGGACAGGGAGCGACTATGGCTACACCTTC.

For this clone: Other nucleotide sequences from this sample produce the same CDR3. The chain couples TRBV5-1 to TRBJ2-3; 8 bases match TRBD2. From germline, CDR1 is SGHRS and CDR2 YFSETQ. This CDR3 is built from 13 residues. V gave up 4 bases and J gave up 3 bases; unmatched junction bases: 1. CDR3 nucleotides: TGCGCCAGCAGCCCTAGCGGGACAGATACGCAGTATTTT. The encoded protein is CASSPSGTDTQYF.

CDR3: CASKASPIDEQFF. Here the CDR3 DNA reads TGTGCCAGCAAGGCTAGCCCGATCGATGAGCAGTTCTTC. V and J are TRBV2 and TRBJ2-1; possible D gene TRBD2, 5 bases. Trimming took 7 bases from V and 8 from J, leaving 15 bases between them. The V gene's germline CDR1 is SNHLY and CDR2 FYNNEI. This CDR3 is 13 amino acids long. Supplemented by reference TRBV2 and TRBJ2-1, the full variable domain reads EPEVTQTPSHQVTQMGQEVILRCVPISNHLYFYWYRQILGQKVEFLVSFYNNEISEKSEIFDDQFSVERPDGSNFTLKIRSTKLEDSAMYFCASKASPIDEQFFGPGTRLTVL.

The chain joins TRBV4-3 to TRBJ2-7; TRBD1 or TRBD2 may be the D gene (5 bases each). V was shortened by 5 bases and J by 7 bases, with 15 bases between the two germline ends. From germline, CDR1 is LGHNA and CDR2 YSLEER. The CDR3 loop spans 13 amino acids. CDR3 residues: CASSSAAWGEQYF. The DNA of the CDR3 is TGCGCCAGCAGCTCAGCCGCCTGGGGGGAGCAGTACTTC.

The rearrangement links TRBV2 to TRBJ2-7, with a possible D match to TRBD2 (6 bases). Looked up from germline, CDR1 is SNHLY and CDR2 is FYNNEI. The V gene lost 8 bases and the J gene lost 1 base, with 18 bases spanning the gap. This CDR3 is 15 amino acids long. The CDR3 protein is CASYSPGLASYEQYF. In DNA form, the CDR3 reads TGTGCCAGCTATTCACCGGGACTGGCTTCCTACGAGCAGTACTTC.

The CDR3 spells CASSLARNTEAFF. The DNA for the CDR3 is TGTGCCAGCAGCTTAGCCAGGAACACTGAAGCTTTCTTT. This chain uses TRBV7-2 with TRBJ1-1; D gene ambiguous. Germline V lookup: CDR1 SGHTA, CDR2 FQGNSA. With 0 bases removed from V and 1 base from J, the gap between germline ends came to 3 bases. The CDR3 covers 13 residues.

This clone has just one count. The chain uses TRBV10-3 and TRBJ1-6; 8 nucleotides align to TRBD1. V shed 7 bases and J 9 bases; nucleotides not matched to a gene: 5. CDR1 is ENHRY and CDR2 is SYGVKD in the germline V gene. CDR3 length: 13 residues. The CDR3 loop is CAITQGARSPLHF. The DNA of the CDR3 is TGTGCCATCACTCAGGGGGCGCGTTCACCCCTCCACTTT.